Listed below are T cell receptor beta chains from one sample, sequenced in a study of post-analysis software for immune sequencing data. Via MiXCR, TCRdb re-called the PCR reads, giving one row per CDR3 protein. The sample includes hundreds of thousands of distinct CDR3 sequences, approximately 59% of them seen just once. What was sequenced was blood. The receptors stem from a girl aged 2 to 10 with multiple sclerosis. Both conserved end residues are part of each CDR3. Fields, in order: J gene, V gene, clone size, D gene, CDR3 DNA, CDR3 protein. The D gene is left open where the match is weak. Clone size, where shown, is once, few, many, or a class for clones that have expanded.

TRBJ2-7	TRBV7-2	few	.	TGTGCCAGCAGCTTATATGGTCCCGACTACGAGCAGTACTTC	CASSLYGPDYEQYF
TRBJ2-5	TRBV4-2	few	.	TGTGCCAGCAGCCAAGTTAGGATAGCTAGCGAAGAGACCCAGTACTTC	CASSQVRIASEETQYF
TRBJ2-3	TRBV4-2	few	.	TGTGCCAGCAGCCAAGGCTTCACAGATACGCAGTATTTT	CASSQGFTDTQYF
TRBJ2-6	TRBV20-1	few	.	TGCAGTGCTAGAGTGGGGGGATACTCTGGGGCCAACGTCCTGACTTTC	CSARVGGYSGANVLTF
TRBJ2-4	TRBV14	.	.	TGTGCCAGCAGCCCGTCACTCCGGTTCCGACCACTAGCCAAAAACATTCAGTACTTC	CASSPSLRFRPLAKNIQYF
TRBJ2-4	TRBV20-1	.	.	TGCAGTGCTAGGTCTGAGGCCAAAAACATTCAGTACTTC	CSARSEAKNIQYF
TRBJ2-5	TRBV10-3	few	.	TGTGCCATCAGTGAGTCTACTCAAGAGACCCAGTACTTC	CAISESTQETQYF
TRBJ2-3	TRBV12-3/TRBV12-4	.	.	TGTGCCAGCACCTCAGGTTTGCCAACAGATACGCAGTATTTT	CASTSGLPTDTQYF
TRBJ2-3	TRBV12-3/TRBV12-4	.	TRBD1	TGTGCCAGCAGACCCGGGACAGGGAGGAGCACAGATACGCAGTATTTT	CASRPGTGRSTDTQYF
TRBJ2-3	TRBV6-1	.	.	TGTGCCAGCAGTGAAGCCCTAGCTGGAGATACGCAGTATTTT	CASSEALAGDTQYF
TRBJ2-1	TRBV6-5	.	.	TGTGCCAGCAGTCAGTGGGGTGGGGGCTCCTACAATGAGCAGTTCTTC	CASSQWGGGSYNEQFF
TRBJ1-6	TRBV20-1	.	TRBD1	TGCAGTGCTCGGGAAGGGACAGGGTATTCACCCCTCCACTTT	CSAREGTGYSPLHF
TRBJ2-3	TRBV5-5	.	TRBD2	TGTGCCAGCAGCGGCGGGACTAGCGGGCAGCTCTTAGATACGCAGTATTTT	CASSGGTSGQLLDTQYF
TRBJ2-5	TRBV7-2	few	TRBD2	TGTGCCAGCAGCTTTGGCGGGGGGGCTTGGGAGACCCAGTACTTC	CASSFGGGAWETQYF
TRBJ2-7	TRBV7-3	.	.	TGTGCCAGCAGCCCTACGGCCTACTCCTACGAGCAGTACTTC	CASSPTAYSYEQYF
TRBJ2-7	TRBV24-1	.	TRBD1	TGTGCCACCAGTGATCCATTGGGACAGCACCCCTACGAGCAGTACTTC	CATSDPLGQHPYEQYF
TRBJ2-7	TRBV12-3/TRBV12-4	.	TRBD2	TGTGCCAGCAGCCCTCAACTAGCGGGAGGATCCTACGAGCAGTACTTC	CASSPQLAGGSYEQYF
TRBJ2-5	TRBV3-1	few	TRBD2	TGTGCCAGCAGCCAAGGACTAGCGGGGACGTACCAAGAGACCCAGTACTTC	CASSQGLAGTYQETQYF
TRBJ2-7	TRBV20-1	.	TRBD2	TGCAGTGCTAGAGAAGGAGCGGGAGGGCCCTACGAGCAGTACTTC	CSAREGAGGPYEQYF
TRBJ2-3	TRBV6-2/TRBV6-3	once	TRBD1	TGTGCCAGCAGTGCGGGACAGGGAATCACAGATACGCAGTATTTT	CASSAGQGITDTQYF
TRBJ2-5	TRBV15	.	.	TGTGCCACCAGCTATGCCCAGGGCTCCCGTTTTGGGACCCAGTACTTC	CATSYAQGSRFGTQYF
TRBJ2-7	TRBV10-3	.	TRBD2	TGTGCCATCAGTTTAGCGGGAGACGAGCAGTACTTC	CAISLAGDEQYF
TRBJ2-7	TRBV10-3	.	.	TGTGCCATCAGTGAGTTTTCGGGGGACGAGCAGTACTTC	CAISEFSGDEQYF
TRBJ2-3	TRBV5-1	once	.	TGCGCCAGCAACGGGGGGCAGGACGTAGATACGCAGTATTTT	CASNGGQDVDTQYF
TRBJ1-5	TRBV7-8	.	.	TGTGCCAGCAGCTCCCAGGGGAATAGCAATCAGCCCCAGCATTTT	CASSSQGNSNQPQHF
TRBJ2-5	TRBV29-1	few	TRBD2	TGCAGCGTCATGGGCGGGAGTCAAGAGACCCAGTACTTC	CSVMGGSQETQYF
TRBJ2-5	TRBV7-9	.	.	TGTGCCAGCAGCTCCGAGGGGGAGACCCAGTACTTC	CASSSEGETQYF
TRBJ2-5	TRBV29-1	.	.	TGCAGCGTTGGGGACACTCCCGGGGAAACCCAGTACTTC	CSVGDTPGETQYF